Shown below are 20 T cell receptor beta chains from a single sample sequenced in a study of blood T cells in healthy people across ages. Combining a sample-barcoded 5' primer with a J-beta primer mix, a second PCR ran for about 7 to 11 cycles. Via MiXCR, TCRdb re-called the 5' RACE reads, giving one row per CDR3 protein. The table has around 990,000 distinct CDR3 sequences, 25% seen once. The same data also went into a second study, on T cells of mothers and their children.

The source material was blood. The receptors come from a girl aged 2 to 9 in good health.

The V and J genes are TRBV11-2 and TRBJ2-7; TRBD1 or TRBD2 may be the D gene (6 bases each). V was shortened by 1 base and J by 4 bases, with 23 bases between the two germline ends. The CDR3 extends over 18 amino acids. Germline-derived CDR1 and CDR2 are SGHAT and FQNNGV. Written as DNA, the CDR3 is TGTGCCAGCAGCTTAGGTCGGGGGCCTAATCTGGTAAGGTACGAGCAGTACTTC. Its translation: CASSLGRGPNLVRYEQYF.

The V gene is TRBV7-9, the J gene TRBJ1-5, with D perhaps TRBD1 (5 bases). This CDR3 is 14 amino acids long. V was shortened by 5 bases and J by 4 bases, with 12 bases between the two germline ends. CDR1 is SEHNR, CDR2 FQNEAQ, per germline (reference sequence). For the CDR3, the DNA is TGTGCCAGCAGCCTGGACAACCCTAATCAGCCCCAGCATTTT. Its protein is CASSLDNPNQPQHF.

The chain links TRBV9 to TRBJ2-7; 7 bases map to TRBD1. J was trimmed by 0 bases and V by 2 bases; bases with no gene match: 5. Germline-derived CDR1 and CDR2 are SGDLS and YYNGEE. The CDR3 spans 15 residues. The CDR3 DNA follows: TGTGCCAGCAGCGTCCGGGACAGAGCCTCCTACGAGCAGTACTTC. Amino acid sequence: CASSVRDRASYEQYF.

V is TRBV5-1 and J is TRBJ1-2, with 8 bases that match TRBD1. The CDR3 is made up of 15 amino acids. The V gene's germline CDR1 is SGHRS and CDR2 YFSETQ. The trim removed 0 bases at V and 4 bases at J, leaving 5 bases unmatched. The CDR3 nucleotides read TGCGCCAGCAGCTTGGAAGGCAGGGGGCTCTATGGCTACACCTTC. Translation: CASSLEGRGLYGYTF. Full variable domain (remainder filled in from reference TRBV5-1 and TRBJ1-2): KAGVTQTPRYLIKTRGQQVTLSCSPISGHRSVSWYQQTPGQGLQFLFEYFSETQRNKGNFPGRFSGRQFSNSRSEMNVSTLELGDSALYLCASSLEGRGLYGYTFGSGTRLTVV.

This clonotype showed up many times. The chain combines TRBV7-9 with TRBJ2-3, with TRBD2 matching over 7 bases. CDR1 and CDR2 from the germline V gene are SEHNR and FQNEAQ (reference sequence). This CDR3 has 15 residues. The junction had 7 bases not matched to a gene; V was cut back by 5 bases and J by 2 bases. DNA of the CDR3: TGTGCCAGCAGCACCCGGGACTATTTCACAGATACGCAGTATTTT. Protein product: CASSTRDYFTDTQYF.

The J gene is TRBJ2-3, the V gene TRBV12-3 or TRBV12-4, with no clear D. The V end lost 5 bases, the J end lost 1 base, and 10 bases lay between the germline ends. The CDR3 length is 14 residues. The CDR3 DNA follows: TGTGCCAGCAGTCCACCTCTACGCACAGATACGCAGTATTTT. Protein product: CASSPPLRTDTQYF.

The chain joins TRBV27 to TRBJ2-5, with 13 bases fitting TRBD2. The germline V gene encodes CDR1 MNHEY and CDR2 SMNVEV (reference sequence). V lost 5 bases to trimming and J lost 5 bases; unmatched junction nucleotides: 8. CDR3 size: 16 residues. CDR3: CASSTQLAGGSETQYF. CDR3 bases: TGTGCCAGCAGTACCCAACTAGCGGGAGGGAGTGAGACCCAGTACTTC.

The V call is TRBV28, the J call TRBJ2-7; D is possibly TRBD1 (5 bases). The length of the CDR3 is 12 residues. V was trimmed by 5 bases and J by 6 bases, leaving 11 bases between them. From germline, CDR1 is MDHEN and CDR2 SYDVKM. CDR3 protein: CASSIGAAEQYF. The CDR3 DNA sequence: TGTGCCAGCAGTATTGGGGCAGCCGAGCAGTACTTC.

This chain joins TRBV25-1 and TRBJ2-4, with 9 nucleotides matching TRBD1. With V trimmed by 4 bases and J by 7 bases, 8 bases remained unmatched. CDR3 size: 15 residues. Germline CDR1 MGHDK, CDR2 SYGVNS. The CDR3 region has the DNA TGTGCCAGCAGTGCCTGGGAACAGGGGGCGAACATTCAGTACTTC. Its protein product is CASSAWEQGANIQYF.

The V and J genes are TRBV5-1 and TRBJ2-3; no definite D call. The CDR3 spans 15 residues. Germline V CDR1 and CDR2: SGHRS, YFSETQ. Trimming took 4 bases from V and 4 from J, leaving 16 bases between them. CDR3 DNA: TGCGCCAGCAGCGCCCCTAGAGCCCCCCCAGATACGCAGTATTTT. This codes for CASSAPRAPPDTQYF. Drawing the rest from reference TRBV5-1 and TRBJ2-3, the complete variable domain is KAGVTQTPRYLIKTRGQQVTLSCSPISGHRSVSWYQQTPGQGLQFLFEYFSETQRNKGNFPGRFSGRQFSNSRSEMNVSTLELGDSALYLCASSAPRAPPDTQYFGPGTRLTVL.

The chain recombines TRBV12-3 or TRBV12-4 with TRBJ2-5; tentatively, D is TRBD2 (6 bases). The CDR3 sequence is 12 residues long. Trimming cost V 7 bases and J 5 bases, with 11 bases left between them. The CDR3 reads CASNSGGETQYF. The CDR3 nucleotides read TGTGCCAGCAATAGCGGAGGGGAGACCCAGTACTTC.

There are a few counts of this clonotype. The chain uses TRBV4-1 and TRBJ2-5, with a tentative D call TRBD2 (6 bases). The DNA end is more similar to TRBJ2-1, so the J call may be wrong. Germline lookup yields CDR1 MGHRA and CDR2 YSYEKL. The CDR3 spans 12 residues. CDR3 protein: CASSQVEGEQFF. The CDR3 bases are TGCGCCAGCAGCCAAGTGGAGGGTGAGCAGTTCTTC.

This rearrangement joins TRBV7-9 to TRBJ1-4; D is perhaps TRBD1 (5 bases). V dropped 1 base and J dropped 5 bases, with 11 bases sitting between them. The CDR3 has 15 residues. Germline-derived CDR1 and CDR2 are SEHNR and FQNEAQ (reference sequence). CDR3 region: CASSLVGDINEKLFF. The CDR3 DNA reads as TGTGCCAGCAGCTTAGTGGGGGATATCAATGAAAAACTGTTTTTT. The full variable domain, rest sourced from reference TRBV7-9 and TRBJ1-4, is DTGVSQNPRHKITKRGQNVTFRCDPISEHNRLYWYRQTLGQGPEFLTYFQNEAQLEKSRLLSDRFSAERPKGSFSTLEIQRTEQGDSAMYLCASSLVGDINEKLFFGSGTQLSVL.

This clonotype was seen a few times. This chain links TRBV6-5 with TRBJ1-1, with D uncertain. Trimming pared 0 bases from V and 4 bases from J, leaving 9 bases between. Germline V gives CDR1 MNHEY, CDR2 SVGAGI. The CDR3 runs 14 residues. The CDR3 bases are TGTGCCAGCAGTTACTCGGAGGGCTCCACTGAAGCTTTCTTT. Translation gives CASSYSEGSTEAFF.

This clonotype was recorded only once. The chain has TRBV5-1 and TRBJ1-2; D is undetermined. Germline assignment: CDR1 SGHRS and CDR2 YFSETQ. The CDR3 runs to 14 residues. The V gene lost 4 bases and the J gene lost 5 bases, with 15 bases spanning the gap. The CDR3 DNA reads TGCGCCAGCAGCCTCGGGGAAGGACGGTATGGCTACACCTTC. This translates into CASSLGEGRYGYTF.

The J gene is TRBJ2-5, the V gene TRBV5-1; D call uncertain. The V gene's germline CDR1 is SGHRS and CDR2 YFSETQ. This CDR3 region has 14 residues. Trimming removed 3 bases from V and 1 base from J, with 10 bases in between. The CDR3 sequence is CASSSGDPQETQYF. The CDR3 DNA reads TGCGCCAGCAGCTCCGGTGATCCCCAAGAGACCCAGTACTTC.

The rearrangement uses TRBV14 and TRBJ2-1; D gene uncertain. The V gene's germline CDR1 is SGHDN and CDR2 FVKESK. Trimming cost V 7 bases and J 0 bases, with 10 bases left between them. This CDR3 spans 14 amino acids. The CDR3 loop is CASNRLSSYNEQFF. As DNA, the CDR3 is TGTGCCAGCAACCGACTGAGCTCCTACAATGAGCAGTTCTTC.

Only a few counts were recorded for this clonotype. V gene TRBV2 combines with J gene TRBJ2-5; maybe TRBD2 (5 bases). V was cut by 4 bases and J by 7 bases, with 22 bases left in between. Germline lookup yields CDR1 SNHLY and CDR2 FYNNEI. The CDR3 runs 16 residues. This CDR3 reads CASSGRENGIPGTQYF. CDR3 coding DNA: TGTGCCAGCAGTGGTCGGGAAAATGGGATTCCAGGGACCCAGTACTTC. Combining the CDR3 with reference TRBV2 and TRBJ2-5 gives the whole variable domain EPEVTQTPSHQVTQMGQEVILRCVPISNHLYFYWYRQILGQKVEFLVSFYNNEISEKSEIFDDQFSVERPDGSNFTLKIRSTKLEDSAMYFCASSGRENGIPGTQYFGPGTRLLVL.

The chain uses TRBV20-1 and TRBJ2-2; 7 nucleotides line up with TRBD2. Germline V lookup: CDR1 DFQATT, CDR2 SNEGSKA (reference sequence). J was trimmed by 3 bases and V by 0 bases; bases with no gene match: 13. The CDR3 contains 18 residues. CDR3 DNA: TGCAGTGCTAGAGACCGACGAACCGGGACTATGGACACCGGGGAGCTGTTTTTT. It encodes CSARDRRTGTMDTGELFF.

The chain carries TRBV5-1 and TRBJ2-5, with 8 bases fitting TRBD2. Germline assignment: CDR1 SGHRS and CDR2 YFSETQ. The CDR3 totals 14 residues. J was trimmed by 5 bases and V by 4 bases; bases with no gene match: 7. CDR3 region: CASSRAGDSETQYF. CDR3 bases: TGCGCCAGCAGCCGAGCGGGAGATAGTGAGACCCAGTACTTC. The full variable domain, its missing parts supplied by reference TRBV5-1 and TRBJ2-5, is KAGVTQTPRYLIKTRGQQVTLSCSPISGHRSVSWYQQTPGQGLQFLFEYFSETQRNKGNFPGRFSGRQFSNSRSEMNVSTLELGDSALYLCASSRAGDSETQYFGPGTRLLVL.